The 17 T cell receptor beta chains in this list originate from one sample, sequenced in a study of cytomegalovirus exposure and HLA in healthy donors. PCR was performed using 60 Vbeta and 13 Jbeta primers. Measured with immunoSEQ multiplex PCR; TCRdb has only the in-frame clones, and not every one. This sample contains under 100,000 clones. The specimen was PBMCs. The receptors shown here come from a man under 40 in good health and CMV-seronegative.

The chain carries TRBV6-5 and TRBJ1-2; possibly TRBD1 for D (5 bases). The germline CDR1 and CDR2 sequences are MNHEY and SVGAGI. The CDR3 totals 15 residues. The ends were cut back, 6 bases at V and 5 bases at J, with 19 bases in the middle. This CDR3 is CASRPPQGARYGYTF. DNA of the CDR3: TGTGCCAGCAGACCCCCCCAGGGTGCAAGATATGGCTACACCTTC.

The gene calls are TRBV19 and TRBJ1-2, with 7 bases lining up with TRBD1. Germline trimming cut 5 bases from V and 2 bases from J; bases unmatched to any gene: 8. CDR3 length: 15 amino acids. CDR1 and CDR2 (germline): LNHDA, SQIVND (reference sequence). CDR3 protein: CASSLQGQSNYGYTF. CDR3 nucleotides: TGTGCCAGTAGTCTACAGGGGCAATCGAACTATGGCTACACCTTC.

The gene calls are TRBV5-1 and TRBJ2-3; weak D call: TRBD1 (6 bases). V lost 0 bases and J 5 bases, leaving 10 bases between the germline ends. The CDR3 consists of 14 residues. Germline V CDR1 and CDR2: SGHRS, YFSETQ. The CDR3 sequence is CASSLAQGEDTQYF. CDR3 DNA sequence: TGCGCCAGCAGCTTGGCACAGGGCGAAGATACGCAGTATTTT.

The chain joins TRBV19 to TRBJ1-6, with 9 bases fitting TRBD1. Germline V gene data show CDR1 as LNHDA and CDR2 as SQIVND (reference sequence). This CDR3 spans 16 amino acids. Germline trimming cut 3 bases from V and 8 bases from J; bases unmatched to any gene: 8. The DNA for the CDR3 is TGTGCCAGTAGTATCAGACCGGGACAGGGTTATTCACCCCTCCACTTT. This encodes CASSIRPGQGYSPLHF.

The V gene is TRBV6-5, the J gene TRBJ2-5, with TRBD2 matching 8 bases. V was clipped by 2 bases and J by 5 bases; unmatched bases: 4. CDR3 size: 14 residues. Germline V CDR1 and CDR2: MNHEY, SVGAGI. CDR3 in DNA: TGTGCCAGCAGTTACCCGGGAGGGGTGGAGACCCAGTACTTC. Amino acids: CASSYPGGVETQYF.

As regards this clone: Other DNA sequences in this specimen translate into the identical CDR3. CDR3 sequence (DNA): TGCAGCGTTGAGGATCAGGCGATCTCTGGAAACACCATATATTTT. Its protein is CSVEDQAISGNTIYF. The genes are TRBV29-1 and TRBJ1-3; no clear D. Per the germline V gene, CDR1 is SQVTM and CDR2 is ANQGSEA. This CDR3 is built from 15 residues. Trimming pared 3 bases from V and 0 bases from J, leaving 12 bases between.

This chain links TRBV15 with TRBJ2-7; D possibly corresponds to TRBD1 (6 bases). CDR1 is LNHNV, CDR2 YYDKDF, per germline (reference sequence). The CDR3 has 15 amino acids. With 6 bases removed from V and 1 base from J, the gap between germline ends came to 16 bases. In DNA, the CDR3 is TGTGCCACCAGAGGGGGTCGGGACACATCCTACGAGCAGTACTTC. It codes for CATRGGRDTSYEQYF.

The chain combines TRBV2 with TRBJ1-5; 7 bases map to TRBD1. The length of the CDR3 is 14 residues. Germline V lookup: CDR1 SNHLY, CDR2 FYNNEI. V shed 6 bases, J shed 6 bases, and the junction held 8 bases outside the gene matches. The CDR3 region is CASSFDRAAQPQHF. CDR3 DNA sequence: TGTGCCAGCAGCTTTGACAGGGCCGCTCAGCCCCAGCATTTT.

This rearrangement joins TRBV19 to TRBJ1-2, with D maybe TRBD1 (5 bases). Deletions cut 6 bases from V and 4 bases from J, with 6 bases between. This CDR3 comprises 11 residues. CDR1 LNHDA and CDR2 SQIVND come from the germline V gene (reference sequence). The CDR3 nucleotides read TGTGCCAGTAGCGACAGCTATGGCTACACCTTC. Amino acids: CASSDSYGYTF.

The J gene is TRBJ2-5, the V gene TRBV18; D not resolved. Germline V gene lookup returns CDR1 KGHSH and CDR2 LQKENI. The V and J ends lost 0 bases and 4 bases respectively, with 3 bases between them. This CDR3 comprises 12 residues. This CDR3 reads CASSPPAETQYF. Written as DNA, the CDR3 is TGTGCCAGCTCACCACCGGCAGAGACCCAGTACTTC.

As DNA, the CDR3 is TGTGCCAGCAGCAACAGGGTCCTAAGAGGTGAAGCTTTCTTT. Its translation: CASSNRVLRGEAFF. The chain carries TRBV5-4 and TRBJ1-1; TRBD1 might be the D (6 bases). The V and J ends lost 4 bases and 7 bases respectively, with 17 bases between them. CDR1 and CDR2 from the germline V gene are SGHNT and YYREEE (reference sequence). The CDR3 is made up of 14 amino acids.

This sequence joins TRBV27 and TRBJ2-7; maybe TRBD2 (7 bases). The ends were cut back, 2 bases at V and 4 bases at J, with 12 bases in the middle. The germline CDR1 and CDR2 sequences are MNHEY and SMNVEV (reference sequence). There are 14 residues in the CDR3. CDR3 nucleotide sequence: TGTGCCAGCAGTTTAAGGGGGGGGAGGTACGAGCAGTACTTC. Translating it yields CASSLRGGRYEQYF.

The V and J genes are TRBV2 and TRBJ1-1, with unresolved D. The V gene's germline CDR1 is SNHLY and CDR2 FYNNEI. V was pared by 3 bases and J by 4 bases, with 12 bases between. The CDR3 is 14 amino acids. CDR3 in amino acids: CASSDTFLGTEAFF. The CDR3 DNA sequence: TGTGCCAGCAGTGACACCTTCCTAGGCACTGAAGCTTTCTTT.

The DNA for the CDR3 is TGCGCCAGCAGCTCCCAGTTTGGGGACAGACTTACTGGAAACACCATATATTTT. Translating it yields CASSSQFGDRLTGNTIYF. The chain combines TRBV5-1 with TRBJ1-3; 7 bases align to TRBD1. CDR3 length equals 18 residues. CDR1 and CDR2 (germline): SGHRS, YFSETQ. V trimming: 3 bases; J trimming: 2 bases; junction bases outside the gene matches: 14.

The V and J genes are TRBV6-1 and TRBJ2-5, with 7 bases that match TRBD1. Germline CDR1 MNHNS, CDR2 SASEGT. The CDR3 extends over 12 amino acids. V dropped 2 bases and J dropped 13; count of bases not matched to a gene: 7. The CDR3 reads CASSEPVGGTYF. The CDR3 DNA follows: TGTGCCAGCAGTGAACCGGTAGGGGGCACGTACTTC.

The chain is built from TRBV6-5 and TRBJ2-7; D is unresolved. The CDR3 spans 13 residues. CDR1 MNHEY and CDR2 SVGAGI come from the germline V gene. Trimming stripped 6 bases from V and 2 bases from J, with 11 bases between. CDR3 protein: CASSSTPTYEQYF. CDR3 in DNA: TGTGCCAGCAGCTCGACACCTACCTACGAGCAGTACTTC.

J is TRBJ2-2 and V is TRBV9; TRBD2 matches 11 bases. There are 15 residues in the CDR3. V was pared by 2 bases and J by 4 bases, with 1 base of the junction left unmatched. Germline CDR1 and CDR2: SGDLS and YYNGEE. This CDR3 reads CASSVSGRGTGELFF. The CDR3 DNA is TGTGCCAGCAGCGTTAGCGGGAGGGGCACCGGGGAGCTGTTTTTT. The full variable domain, with the rest looked up from reference TRBV9 and TRBJ2-2, is DSGVTQTPKHLITATGQRVTLRCSPRSGDLSVYWYQQSLDQGLQFLIQYYNGEERAKGNILERFSAQQFPDLHSELNLSSLELGDSALYFCASSVSGRGTGELFFGEGSRLTVL.